Listed here is a single TCR beta chain. This record belongs to a study of memory CD4+ T cells and cytomegalovirus serostatus. With 0 bases removed from V and 6 bases from J, the gap between germline ends came to 3 bases. From germline, CDR1 is SQVTM and CDR2 ANQGSEA. This CDR3 comprises 11 residues. The sort gate was single viable CD3+CD4+CD8-CD45RO+ cells for memory CD4+ T cells. After thawing, CD4+ T cells were positively selected. This table comes from immunoSEQ multiplex PCR, and its TCRdb copy is limited to in-frame clones, with some not included. The sample records some 50,000 clones, roughly 79% being singletons.

This chain links TRBV29-1 with TRBJ1-3; D not certain. The clonotype comes from an adult in good health and CMV-seronegative. Material for sequencing was memory CD4+ T cells from blood. DNA for the CDR3: TGCAGCGTTGAAGAGGTAAACACCATATATTTT. Translating it yields CSVEEVNTIYF.